The 10 T cell receptor beta chains below come from one sample, sequenced in a study of vaccination and CD4 T cells after COVID-19. Treatment defined: approximately 9-day PBMC culture with coronavirus spike peptide pools or control peptides (ViraFEST assay). An Oncomine TCR Beta short-read assay was used to sequence the DNA from cultured CD4+ T cells. TCRdb called the PCR reads again in MiXCR, with one record for every CDR3 protein. The sample includes 20,000 to 25,000 distinct CDR3 sequences, 40% to 50% of them seen just once. These receptors have no known antigen. Specimen: CD4+ T cells from blood, cultured in vitro, collected before SARS-CoV-2 vaccination. Receptors were obtained from a human donor who received a COVID-19 vaccine.

The gene calls are TRBV11-2 and TRBJ1-1; perhaps TRBD1 as D (5 bases). CDR1 SGHAT and CDR2 FQNNGV come from the germline V gene. This CDR3 contains 14 residues. The ends were cut back, 1 base at V and 0 bases at J, with 6 bases in the middle. The DNA of the CDR3 is TGTGCCAGCAGCTTAGTGGGGGTGAACACTGAAGCTTTCTTT. It yields the protein CASSLVGVNTEAFF.

The chain combines TRBV12-5 with TRBJ2-2, with D perhaps matching TRBD2 (5 bases). The V end was cut by 4 bases, the J end by 0 bases, with 12 bases between. The V gene's germline CDR1 is LGHNT and CDR2 FRNRAP. The CDR3 loop spans 16 amino acids. CDR3 DNA sequence: TGTGCTAGTGGTTCCCCGACGGGGTCGAACACCGGGGAGCTGTTTTTT. Amino acids: CASGSPTGSNTGELFF.

The chain employs TRBV2 and TRBJ1-2; 8 bases align to TRBD1. CDR3 length: 14 residues. Germline V gene sequence: CDR1 SNHLY, CDR2 FYNNEI. With V trimmed by 4 bases and J by 4 bases, 5 bases remained unmatched. DNA of the CDR3: TGTGCCAGCAGTGTTGTGGACAGGGCCTATGGCTACACCTTC. Translation: CASSVVDRAYGYTF. The variable domain in full, with the rest retrieved from reference TRBV2 and TRBJ1-2, is EPEVTQTPSHQVTQMGQEVILRCVPISNHLYFYWYRQILGQKVEFLVSFYNNEISEKSEIFDDQFSVERPDGSNFTLKIRSTKLEDSAMYFCASSVVDRAYGYTFGSGTRLTVV.

By sample fraction, this clonotype is medium-sized (0.01 to 0.1%). The V gene is TRBV24-1, the J gene TRBJ1-5; a possible D gene is TRBD1 (5 bases). Trimming stripped 3 bases from V and 0 bases from J, with 8 bases between. This CDR3 comprises 15 residues. The germline CDR1 and CDR2 sequences are KGHDR and SFDVKD. CDR3 nucleotide sequence: TGTGCCACCAGTGATCCGGGGGATAGCAATCAGCCCCAGCATTTT. Translation: CATSDPGDSNQPQHF.

The chain carries TRBV19 and TRBJ2-3, with 7 bases lining up with TRBD2. Looked up from germline, CDR1 is LNHDA and CDR2 is SQIVND (reference sequence). CDR3 length: 14 amino acids. V lost 3 bases and J lost 4; bases outside the gene matches: 4. CDR3 DNA: TGTGCCAGTAGTATTTGGACTAGTCCAGATACGCAGTATTTT. Translated: CASSIWTSPDTQYF.

V is TRBV7-9 and J is TRBJ1-3; 10 nucleotides match TRBD1. CDR3 length: 14 residues. Germline trimming cut 5 bases from V and 8 bases from J; bases unmatched to any gene: 6. Germline V gene sequence: CDR1 SEHNR, CDR2 FQNEAQ (reference sequence). In DNA form, the CDR3 reads TGTGCCAGCAGCCAGGGACAGGGGTTTTACACCATATATTTT. It specifies CASSQGQGFYTIYF.

The chain employs TRBV7-9 and TRBJ2-7, with D hard to call. Trimming shortened V by 2 bases and J by 7 bases, and 12 bases separated the two germline ends. The germline gives CDR1 SEHNR, CDR2 FQNEAQ (reference sequence). The CDR3 consists of 13 residues. Here the CDR3 reads CASSLSGWPEQYF. The CDR3 DNA reads as TGTGCCAGCAGCTTATCGGGCTGGCCAGAGCAGTACTTC. The full variable domain, in which reference TRBV7-9 and TRBJ2-7 provide the parts outside the CDR3, is DTGVSQNPRHKITKRGQNVTFRCDPISEHNRLYWYRQTLGQGPEFLTYFQNEAQLEKSRLLSDRFSAERPKGSFSTLEIQRTEQGDSAMYLCASSLSGWPEQYFGPGTRLTVT.

This clonotype was counted a few times. This chain connects TRBV30 to TRBJ1-2; the match to TRBD1 covers 7 bases. Per germline, CDR1 GTSNPN and CDR2 SVGIG (reference sequence). The CDR3 length is 13 residues. V trimming: 2 bases; J trimming: 8 bases; junction bases outside the gene matches: 8. The CDR3 nucleotides are TGTGCCTGGAGTCCGCAGGGGGTGGAAGGCTACACCTTC. Protein: CAWSPQGVEGYTF.

The sample holds a few counts of this clonotype. The gene calls are TRBV12-3 or TRBV12-4 and TRBJ2-3, with a possible D match to TRBD1 (6 bases). Trimming removed 5 bases from V and 0 bases from J, with 12 bases in between. CDR3 size: 15 residues. Here the CDR3 reads CASSPQDRSTDTQYF. The CDR3 region has the DNA TGTGCCAGCAGTCCCCAGGACAGAAGCACAGATACGCAGTATTTT.

The chain joins TRBV7-9 to TRBJ1-6, with TRBD1 as a possible D gene (5 bases). The ends were cut back, 1 base at V and 7 bases at J, with 8 bases in the middle. The CDR3 is made up of 14 amino acids. Per the germline V gene, CDR1 is SEHNR and CDR2 is FQNEAQ (reference sequence). The CDR3 region has the DNA TGTGCCAGCAGCTTAGGGGACGTGAATTCACCCCTCCACTTT. It specifies CASSLGDVNSPLHF.